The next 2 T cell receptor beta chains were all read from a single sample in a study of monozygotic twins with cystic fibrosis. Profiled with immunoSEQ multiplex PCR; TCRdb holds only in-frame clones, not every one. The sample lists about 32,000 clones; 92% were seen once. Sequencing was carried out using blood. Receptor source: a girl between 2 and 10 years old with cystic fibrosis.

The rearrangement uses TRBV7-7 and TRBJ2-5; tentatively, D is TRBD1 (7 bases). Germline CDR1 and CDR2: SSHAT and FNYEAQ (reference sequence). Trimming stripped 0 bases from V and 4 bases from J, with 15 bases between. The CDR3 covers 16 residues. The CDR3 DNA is TGTGCCAGCAGCTTAGCATGGGGGCAGGGGGGAGAGACCCAGTACTTC. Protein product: CASSLAWGQGGETQYF.

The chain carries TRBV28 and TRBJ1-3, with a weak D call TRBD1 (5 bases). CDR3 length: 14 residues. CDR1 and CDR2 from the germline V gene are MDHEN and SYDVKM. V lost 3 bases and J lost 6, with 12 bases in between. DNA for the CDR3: TGTGCCAGCAGTTTTCGGACACTTTCAAACACCATATATTTT. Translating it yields CASSFRTLSNTIYF. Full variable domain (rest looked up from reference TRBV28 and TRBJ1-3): DVKVTQSSRYLVKRTGEKVFLECVQDMDHENMFWYRQDPGLGLRLIYFSYDVKMKEKGDIPEGYSVSREKKERFSLILESASTNQTSMYLCASSFRTLSNTIYFGEGSWLTVV.